These 20 T cell receptor beta chains came from one sample sequenced in a study of CD8 T cells in ankylosing spondylitis. TCRdb reprocessed the 5' RACE reads via MiXCR and lists one record per CDR3 protein. This table has some 30,000 distinct CDR3 sequences, roughly 6.8% appearing once. The sequencing sample was made of blood, either unsorted or a sorted T cell fraction (not recorded which). The receptors were gathered from a male donor with ankylosing spondylitis or in good health (not recorded which).

This clonotype was recorded only once. The J gene is TRBJ2-3, the V gene TRBV2; D is ambiguous. V was trimmed by 5 bases and J by 2 bases, leaving 8 bases between them. The CDR3 extends over 13 amino acids. Germline CDR1 is SNHLY and CDR2 is FYNNEI. CDR3 nucleotides: TGTGCCAGCAGTCGAGGAGCCACAGATACGCAGTATTTT. Translation: CASSRGATDTQYF.

The sample holds many counts of this clonotype. This rearrangement joins TRBV29-1 to TRBJ2-1; no clear D gene. The germline gives CDR1 SQVTM, CDR2 ANQGSEA. This CDR3 region has 12 residues. Trimming took off 1 base at V and 6 bases at J, with 7 bases between the two ends. The CDR3, as DNA: TGCAGCGTTGAAGGGTCGGGCAATGAGCAGTTCTTC. Encoded protein: CSVEGSGNEQFF.

The chain is built from TRBV11-2 and TRBJ2-6; TRBD2 might be the D (5 bases). Per the germline V gene, CDR1 is SGHAT and CDR2 is FQNNGV. Trimming removed 5 bases from V and 0 bases from J, with 11 bases in between. The CDR3 contains 16 residues. As DNA, the CDR3 is TGTGCCAGCAGCCTCCGACGGGGCTCTGGGGCCAACGTCCTGACTTTC. It specifies CASSLRRGSGANVLTF.

By its share, this clonotype is medium-sized. The chain is built from TRBV15 and TRBJ2-7; either TRBD1 or TRBD2 may fit D (5 bases each). The V and J ends lost 3 bases and 3 bases respectively, with 21 bases between them. In germline, CDR1 is LNHNV, CDR2 YYDKDF (reference sequence). CDR3 length: 17 amino acids. CDR3 sequence: CATSSQGIAGSDYEQYF. The CDR3 DNA follows: TGTGCCACCAGCAGCCAGGGTATCGCGGGTAGTGACTACGAGCAGTACTTC.

This clonotype appeared many times. The J gene is TRBJ2-1, the V gene TRBV12-3 or TRBV12-4, with D possibly TRBD1 on 5 matching bases. Trimming cost V 5 bases and J 2 bases, with 10 bases left between them. This CDR3 has 14 amino acids. CDR3 nucleotides: TGTGCCAGCAGTCTGTCGACAGCCTACAATGAGCAGTTCTTC. Translating gives CASSLSTAYNEQFF.

The gene calls are TRBV9 and TRBJ2-7; unclear D gene. Trimming took 0 bases from V and 5 from J, leaving 12 bases between them. This CDR3 is built from 14 residues. Germline V lookup: CDR1 SGDLS, CDR2 YYNGEE. CDR3 nucleotides: TGTGCCAGCAGCGTAGACGGCCAAACGAACGAGCAGTACTTC. This sequence encodes CASSVDGQTNEQYF. The complete variable domain, with remaining parts taken from reference TRBV9 and TRBJ2-7, reads DSGVTQTPKHLITATGQRVTLRCSPRSGDLSVYWYQQSLDQGLQFLIQYYNGEERAKGNILERFSAQQFPDLHSELNLSSLELGDSALYFCASSVDGQTNEQYFGPGTRLTVT.

This clonotype was observed a handful of times. The J gene is TRBJ2-3, the V gene TRBV20-1, with 8 bases aligning to TRBD2. After removal of 6 bases from V and 1 base from J, the junction contained 3 bases not matched to a gene. The CDR3 covers 13 residues. From germline, CDR1 is DFQATT and CDR2 SNEGSKA (reference sequence). The CDR3 loop reads CSASTSGTDTQYF. CDR3 DNA sequence: TGCAGTGCGTCGACTAGCGGCACAGATACGCAGTATTTT.

This clonotype showed up many times. In DNA form, the CDR3 reads TGCGCCAGCAGCGCGACAGGGGATTACAATGAGCAGTTCTTC. Amino acids: CASSATGDYNEQFF. The chain recombines TRBV5-1 with TRBJ2-1, with 8 bases that match TRBD1. The CDR3 totals 14 residues. Germline V CDR1 and CDR2: SGHRS, YFSETQ. J gave up 4 bases and V 4 bases, and 4 bases lay outside the gene matches.

At least ten counts were recorded for this clonotype. The chain links TRBV5-1 to TRBJ2-1; 10 positions match TRBD1. There are 14 residues in the CDR3. In germline, CDR1 is SGHRS, CDR2 YFSETQ. J lost 10 bases, V lost 4 bases, and 8 bases had no gene match. This CDR3 is CASSGGTGEGEQFF. The CDR3, as DNA: TGCGCCAGCAGCGGCGGGACAGGGGAGGGCGAGCAGTTCTTC.

This sequence joins TRBV5-6 and TRBJ1-2; D perhaps matches TRBD1 (5 bases). The CDR3 has 13 amino acids. Looked up from germline, CDR1 is SGHDT and CDR2 is YYEEEE. Trimming shortened V by 4 bases and J by 4 bases, and 11 bases separated the two germline ends. The CDR3 sequence: CASSPGLFYGYTF. CDR3 in DNA: TGTGCCAGCAGCCCGGGGCTCTTCTATGGCTACACCTTC.

This clonotype appeared a few times. This chain uses TRBV20-1 with TRBJ2-5; 9 nucleotides agree with TRBD2. The CDR3 totals 14 residues. The V gene's germline CDR1 is DFQATT and CDR2 SNEGSKA (reference sequence). Trimming cost V 6 bases and J 6 bases; bases outside gene matches: 11. In DNA form, the CDR3 reads TGCAGTGCGAACTTAGCGGGAGTGGAGAAGACCCAGTACTTC. This codes for CSANLAGVEKTQYF.

This clonotype was observed at least ten times. This chain links TRBV12-3 or TRBV12-4 with TRBJ1-2, with D hard to call. The CDR3 has 13 amino acids. Between the trimmed V and J ends, which lost 3 bases and 9 bases, there was a span of 14 bases. CDR3 DNA: TGTGCCAGCAGTTTCCAACGGGAGGGCAGCTACACCTTC. Translated: CASSFQREGSYTF.

Worth noting for this clonotype: Sequence at one end of the junction differs from germline and may be a read error. This chain joins TRBV5-1 and TRBJ1-6; 7 nucleotides match TRBD1. The CDR3 consists of 14 residues. Germline CDR1 reads SGHRS; CDR2 reads YFSETQ. CDR3 in amino acids: CACSFGQANSPLHF. The CDR3 DNA follows: TGCGCCTGCAGTTTCGGACAGGCTAATTCGCCCCTCCACTTT.

By share, this clonotype ranks as medium-sized. The J gene is TRBJ2-7, the V gene TRBV12-3 or TRBV12-4, with TRBD1 matching 8 bases. The V segment lost 5 bases and the J segment 3 bases; nucleotides outside the gene matches: 6. The CDR3 has 14 amino acids. The CDR3 DNA reads TGTGCCAGCAGTCGACAGGGGATGGACTACGAGCAGTACTTC. It codes for CASSRQGMDYEQYF.

This clonotype was observed at least ten times. The rearrangement links TRBV2 to TRBJ1-1; D is perhaps TRBD1 (6 bases). The germline V and J ends were trimmed by 6 bases and 3 bases, with 11 bases remaining between them. The germline gives CDR1 SNHLY, CDR2 FYNNEI. CDR3 length: 13 amino acids. CDR3 bases: TGTGCCAGCAGCGAGAACAGGGACACTGAAGCTTTCTTT. Translated, it gives CASSENRDTEAFF.

In its sample, this clonotype was seen a few times. The chain joins TRBV11-2 to TRBJ2-3; TRBD2 aligns across 10 bases. The length of the CDR3 is 16 residues. Trimming removed 2 bases from V and 0 bases from J; junction bases left unmatched: 2. The germline CDR1 and CDR2 sequences are SGHAT and FQNNGV. In nucleotides, the CDR3 is TGTGCCAGCAGCTTACAACTAGCGGGAAGCACAGATACGCAGTATTTT. Translating it yields CASSLQLAGSTDTQYF.

The V gene is TRBV19, the J gene TRBJ1-1, with 7 bases aligning to TRBD1. CDR1 is LNHDA, CDR2 SQIVND, per germline (reference sequence). V lost 1 base and J lost 8; bases outside the gene matches: 7. This CDR3 is 14 amino acids long. The CDR3 sequence is CASSIAAGTAEAFF. The CDR3, as DNA: TGTGCCAGTAGTATAGCCGCAGGGACAGCCGAAGCTTTCTTT.

The chain uses TRBV29-1 and TRBJ2-1, with D perhaps matching TRBD2 (7 bases). In germline, CDR1 is SQVTM, CDR2 ANQGSEA. Trimming took off 3 bases at V and 8 bases at J, with 14 bases between the two ends. This CDR3 has 13 residues. As DNA, the CDR3 is TGCAGCGTTGAGGAGGGGGGAGGGGATGAGCAGTTCTTC. It is translated as CSVEEGGGDEQFF.

This clonotype was counted many times. The rearrangement links TRBV20-1 to TRBJ2-7; D uncertain. Germline-derived CDR1 and CDR2 are DFQATT and SNEGSKA (reference sequence). Trimming stripped 1 base from V and 0 bases from J, with 13 bases between. The CDR3 contains 15 residues. The CDR3 here is CSARGGRKSSYEQYF. CDR3 sequence (DNA): TGCAGTGCTAGAGGTGGACGAAAGAGCTCCTACGAGCAGTACTTC.

The table lists this clonotype with many counts. V gene TRBV5-1 combines with J gene TRBJ1-4, with no clear D. The CDR3 contains 12 residues. Germline V gene lookup returns CDR1 SGHRS and CDR2 YFSETQ. V was cut by 7 bases and J by 8 bases, with 12 bases left in between. CDR3 sequence (DNA): TGCGCCAGCCGAGACCCGGGGGAAAAACTGTTTTTT. Residues: CASRDPGEKLFF.